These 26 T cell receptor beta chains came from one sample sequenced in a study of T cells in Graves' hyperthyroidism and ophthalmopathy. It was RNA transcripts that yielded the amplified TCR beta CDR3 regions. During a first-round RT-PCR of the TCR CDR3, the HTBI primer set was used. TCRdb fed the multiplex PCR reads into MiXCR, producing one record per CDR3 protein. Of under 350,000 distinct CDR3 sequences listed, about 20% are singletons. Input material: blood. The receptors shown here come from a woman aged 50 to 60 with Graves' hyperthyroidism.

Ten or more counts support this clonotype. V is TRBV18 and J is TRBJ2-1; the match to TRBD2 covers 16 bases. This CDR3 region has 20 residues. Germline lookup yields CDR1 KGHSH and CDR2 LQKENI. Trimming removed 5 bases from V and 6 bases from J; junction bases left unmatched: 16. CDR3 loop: CASSGIGTSGRALLSNEQFF. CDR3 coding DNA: TGTGCCAGCTCAGGCATCGGGACTAGCGGGAGGGCCCTGCTTAGCAATGAGCAGTTCTTC.

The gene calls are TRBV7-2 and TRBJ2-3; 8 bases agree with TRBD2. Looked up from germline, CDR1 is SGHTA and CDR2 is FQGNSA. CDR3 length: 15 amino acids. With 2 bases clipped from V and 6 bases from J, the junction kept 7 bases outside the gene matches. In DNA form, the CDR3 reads TGTGCCAGCAGCTTATTGGGACTAGTGCGGGATACGCAGTATTTT. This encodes CASSLLGLVRDTQYF.

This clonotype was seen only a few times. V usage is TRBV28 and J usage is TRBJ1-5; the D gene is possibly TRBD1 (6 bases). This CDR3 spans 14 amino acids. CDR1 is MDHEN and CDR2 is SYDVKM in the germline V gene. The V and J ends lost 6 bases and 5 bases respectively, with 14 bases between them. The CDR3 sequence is CASRLQGPDQPQHF. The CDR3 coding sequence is TGTGCCAGCAGACTCCAGGGGCCGGATCAGCCCCAGCATTTT.

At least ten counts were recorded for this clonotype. The CDR3 nucleotides are TGCAGTGCTCGCCGAACAGACAGGGACAATCAGCCCCAGCATTTT. Its translation is CSARRTDRDNQPQHF. This chain joins TRBV20-1 and TRBJ1-5; 7 nucleotides align to TRBD1. V gave up 5 bases and J gave up 3 bases; unmatched junction bases: 10. The CDR3 has 15 amino acids. Per the germline V gene, CDR1 is DFQATT and CDR2 is SNEGSKA (reference sequence).

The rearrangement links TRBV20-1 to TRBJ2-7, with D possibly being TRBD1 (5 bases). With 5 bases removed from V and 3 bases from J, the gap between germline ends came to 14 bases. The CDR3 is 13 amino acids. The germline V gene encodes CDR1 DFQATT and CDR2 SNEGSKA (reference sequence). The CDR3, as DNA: TGCAGTGCTTCGGCCAGGGCTGGCTACGAGCAGTACTTC. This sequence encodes CSASARAGYEQYF.

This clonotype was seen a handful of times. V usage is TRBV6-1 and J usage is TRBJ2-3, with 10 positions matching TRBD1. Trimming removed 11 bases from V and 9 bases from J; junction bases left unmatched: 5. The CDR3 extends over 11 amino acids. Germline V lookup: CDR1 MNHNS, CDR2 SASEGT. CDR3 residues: CAGGQGQTQYF. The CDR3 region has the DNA TGTGCCGGGGGACAGGGGCAAACGCAGTATTTT.

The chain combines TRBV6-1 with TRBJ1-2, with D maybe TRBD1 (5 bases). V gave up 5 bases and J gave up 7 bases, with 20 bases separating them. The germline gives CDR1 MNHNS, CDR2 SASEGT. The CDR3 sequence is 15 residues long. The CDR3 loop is CASSLRSPQVSGYTF. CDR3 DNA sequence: TGTGCCAGCAGTCTGAGATCGCCACAGGTCTCTGGCTACACCTTC.

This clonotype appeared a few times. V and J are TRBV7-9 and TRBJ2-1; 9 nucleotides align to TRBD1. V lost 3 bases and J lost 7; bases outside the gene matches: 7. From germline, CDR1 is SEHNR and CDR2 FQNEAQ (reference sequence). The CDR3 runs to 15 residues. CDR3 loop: CASSLSTGTGNEQFF. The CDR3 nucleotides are TGTGCCAGCAGCTTGTCTACCGGGACAGGGAATGAGCAGTTCTTC.

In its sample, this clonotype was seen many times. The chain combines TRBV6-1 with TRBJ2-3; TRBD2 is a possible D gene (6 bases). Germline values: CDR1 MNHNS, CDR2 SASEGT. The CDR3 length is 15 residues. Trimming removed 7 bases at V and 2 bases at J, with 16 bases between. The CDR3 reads CASTPLDYSTDTQYF. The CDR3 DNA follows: TGTGCCAGCACCCCTTTGGACTACTCCACAGATACGCAGTATTTT.

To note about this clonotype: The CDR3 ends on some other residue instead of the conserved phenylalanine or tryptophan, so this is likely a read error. CDR3: CASSRGLWETQYS. CDR3 nucleotides: TGTGCCAGCAGCCGGGGACTGTGGGAGACCCAGTACTCC. This rearrangement joins TRBV7-3 to TRBJ2-5; possibly TRBD2 for D (6 bases). Germline lookup yields CDR1 SGHTA and CDR2 FQGTGA. This CDR3 is 13 amino acids long. V lost 5 bases and J 5 bases, leaving 12 bases between the germline ends.

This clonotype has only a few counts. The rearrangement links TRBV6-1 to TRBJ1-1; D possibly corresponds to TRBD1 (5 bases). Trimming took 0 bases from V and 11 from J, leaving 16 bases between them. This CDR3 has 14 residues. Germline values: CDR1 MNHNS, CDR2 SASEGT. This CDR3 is CASSEAQGLDGAFF. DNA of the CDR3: TGTGCCAGCAGTGAAGCGCAGGGCCTGGATGGGGCTTTCTTT.

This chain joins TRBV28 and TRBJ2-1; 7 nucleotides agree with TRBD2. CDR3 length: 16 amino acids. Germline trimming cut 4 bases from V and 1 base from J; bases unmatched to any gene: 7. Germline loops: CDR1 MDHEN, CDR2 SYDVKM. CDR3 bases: TGTGCCAGCAGTTCCCCTCTAGCGGCTTCCTACAATGAGCAGTTCTTC. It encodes CASSSPLAASYNEQFF.

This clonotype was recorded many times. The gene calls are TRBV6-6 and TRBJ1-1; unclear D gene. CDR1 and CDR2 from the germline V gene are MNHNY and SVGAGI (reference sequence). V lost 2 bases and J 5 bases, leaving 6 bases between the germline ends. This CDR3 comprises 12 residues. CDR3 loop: CASSYLGTEAFF. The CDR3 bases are TGTGCCAGCAGTTACCTAGGGACTGAAGCTTTCTTT.

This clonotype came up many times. CDR3 in amino acids: CASNRGQGSYNEQFF. CDR3 in DNA: TGTGCCAGCAATCGGGGACAGGGCTCCTACAATGAGCAGTTCTTC. This sequence joins TRBV12-3 or TRBV12-4 and TRBJ2-1; 9 positions match TRBD1. The junction had 4 bases not matched to a gene; V was cut back by 7 bases and J by 0 bases. The CDR3 is 15 amino acids.

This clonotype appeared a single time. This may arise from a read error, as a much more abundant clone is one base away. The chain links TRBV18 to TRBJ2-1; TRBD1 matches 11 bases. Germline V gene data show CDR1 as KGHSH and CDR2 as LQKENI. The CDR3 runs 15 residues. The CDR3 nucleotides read TGTGTCAGCTCACCACGGACAGGGGGCGTCAATGAGCAGTTCTTC. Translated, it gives CVSSPRTGGVNEQFF.

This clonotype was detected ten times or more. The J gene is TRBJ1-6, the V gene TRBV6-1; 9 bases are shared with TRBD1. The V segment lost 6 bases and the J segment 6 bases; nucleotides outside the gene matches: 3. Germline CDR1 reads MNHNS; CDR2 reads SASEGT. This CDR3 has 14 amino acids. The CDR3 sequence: CASRTGGFNSPLHF. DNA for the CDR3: TGTGCCAGCAGGACAGGGGGTTTTAATTCACCCCTCCACTTT.

CDR3 nucleotides: TGTGCCAGCAGCCCGTTTCGGCGTCCCGGGGAGCTGTTTTTT. Protein product: CASSPFRRPGELFF. The rearrangement uses TRBV7-8 and TRBJ2-2; D gene uncertain. This CDR3 comprises 14 residues. Per germline, CDR1 SGHVS and CDR2 FQNEAQ. V was trimmed by 5 bases and J by 6 bases, leaving 13 bases between them.

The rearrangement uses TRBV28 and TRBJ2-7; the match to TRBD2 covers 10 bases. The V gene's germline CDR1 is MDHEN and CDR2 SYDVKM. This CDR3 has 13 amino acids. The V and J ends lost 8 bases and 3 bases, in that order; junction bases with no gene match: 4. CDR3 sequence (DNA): TGTGCCAGCTGGGGGACTAGCGACTACGAGCAGTACTTC. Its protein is CASWGTSDYEQYF.

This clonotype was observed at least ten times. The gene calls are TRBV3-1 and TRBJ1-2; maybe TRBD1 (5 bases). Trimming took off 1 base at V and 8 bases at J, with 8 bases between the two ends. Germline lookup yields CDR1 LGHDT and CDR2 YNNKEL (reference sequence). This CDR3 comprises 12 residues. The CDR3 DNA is TGTGCCAGCAGCCAAGCGGGACGGGGCTACACCTTC. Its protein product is CASSQAGRGYTF.

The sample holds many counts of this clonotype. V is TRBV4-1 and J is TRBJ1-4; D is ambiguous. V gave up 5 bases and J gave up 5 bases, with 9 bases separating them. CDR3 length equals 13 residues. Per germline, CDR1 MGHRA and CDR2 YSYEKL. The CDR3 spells CASSLGSNEKLFF. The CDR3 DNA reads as TGCGCCAGCAGCTTGGGATCCAATGAAAAACTGTTTTTT.

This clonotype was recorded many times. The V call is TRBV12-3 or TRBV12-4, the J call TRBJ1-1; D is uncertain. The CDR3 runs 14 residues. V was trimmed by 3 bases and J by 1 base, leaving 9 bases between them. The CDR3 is CASSLDWENTEAFF. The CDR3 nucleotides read TGTGCCAGCAGTTTGGATTGGGAGAACACTGAAGCTTTCTTT.

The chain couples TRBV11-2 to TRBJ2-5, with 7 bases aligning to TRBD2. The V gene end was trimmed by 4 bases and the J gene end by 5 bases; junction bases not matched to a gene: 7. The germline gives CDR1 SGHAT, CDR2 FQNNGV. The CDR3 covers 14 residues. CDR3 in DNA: TGTGCCAGCAGCTCTACTAGCGAGGGCGAGACCCAGTACTTC. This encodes CASSSTSEGETQYF.

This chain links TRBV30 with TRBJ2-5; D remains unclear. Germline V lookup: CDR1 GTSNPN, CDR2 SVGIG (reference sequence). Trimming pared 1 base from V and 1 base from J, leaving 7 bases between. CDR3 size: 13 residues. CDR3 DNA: TGTGCCTGGAGTGCCGGGCCCCAAGAGACCCAGTACTTC. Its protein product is CAWSAGPQETQYF.

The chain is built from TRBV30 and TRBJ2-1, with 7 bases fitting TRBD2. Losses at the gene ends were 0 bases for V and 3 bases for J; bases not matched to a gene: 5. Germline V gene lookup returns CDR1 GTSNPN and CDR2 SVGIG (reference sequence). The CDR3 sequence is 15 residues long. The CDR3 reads CAWSVPGGGYNEQFF. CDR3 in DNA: TGTGCCTGGAGTGTACCCGGCGGGGGCTACAATGAGCAGTTCTTC.

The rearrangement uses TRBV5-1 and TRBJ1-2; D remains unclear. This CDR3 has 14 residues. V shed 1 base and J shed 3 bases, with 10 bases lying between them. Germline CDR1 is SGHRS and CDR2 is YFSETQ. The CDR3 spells CASSLLPEDYGYTF. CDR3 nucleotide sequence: TGCGCCAGCAGCTTGTTACCTGAAGACTATGGCTACACCTTC.

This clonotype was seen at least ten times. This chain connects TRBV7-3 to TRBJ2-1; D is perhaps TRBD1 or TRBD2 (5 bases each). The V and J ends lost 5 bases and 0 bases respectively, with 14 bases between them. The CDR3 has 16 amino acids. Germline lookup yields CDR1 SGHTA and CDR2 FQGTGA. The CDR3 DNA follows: TGTGCCAGCAGCCCTTCGGGACGGAGCTCCTACAATGAGCAGTTCTTC. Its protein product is CASSPSGRSSYNEQFF.